This entry lists 27 T cell receptor beta chains sequenced from one sample in a study of T cell clones after liver transplantation. Method: immunoSEQ multiplex PCR; TCRdb's copy keeps in-frame clones and lacks some. This repertoire shows about 120,000 clones, 90% found once; its top ten account for approximately 0.78%. The sequenced sample was CD4+ T cells from blood, obtained 12 months after liver transplant. Receptor source: a human patient who received a liver transplant. Part of the T cells may come from the graft donor.

The chain recombines TRBV7-3 with TRBJ2-1; 13 bases map to TRBD2. The trim removed 5 bases at V and 10 bases at J, leaving 8 bases unmatched. This CDR3 is built from 15 residues. The V gene's germline CDR1 is SGHTA and CDR2 FQGTGA. The CDR3 loop reads CASSLGTSGVAEQFF. The CDR3 DNA reads TGTGCCAGCAGCCTCGGGACTAGCGGGGTCGCGGAGCAGTTCTTC. The full variable domain, completed using reference TRBV7-3 and TRBJ2-1, is GAGVSQTPSNKVTEKGKYVELRCDPISGHTALYWYRQSLGQGPEFLIYFQGTGAADDSGLPNDRFFAVRPEGSVSTLKIQRTERGDSAVYLCASSLGTSGVAEQFFGPGTRLTVL.

CDR3 DNA sequence: TGTGCCAGCAGCTTGGACCCGGGTCAGCCCCAGCATTTT. Amino acid sequence: CASSLDPGQPQHF. This chain connects TRBV5-6 to TRBJ1-5, with no clear D. V was trimmed by 0 bases and J by 6 bases, leaving 7 bases between them. CDR3 length: 13 amino acids. Germline V lookup: CDR1 SGHDT, CDR2 YYEEEE.

The V gene is TRBV5-1, the J gene TRBJ1-2; TRBD1 aligns across 10 bases. There are 14 residues in the CDR3. V shed 4 bases and J 6 bases; nucleotides not matched to a gene: 6. Germline CDR1 SGHRS, CDR2 YFSETQ. The CDR3 sequence is CASSPDRGRDGYTF. Written as DNA, the CDR3 is TGCGCCAGCAGCCCTGACAGGGGGCGAGATGGCTACACCTTC.

V and J are TRBV27 and TRBJ1-2; D unclear. The length of the CDR3 is 15 residues. The ends were cut back, 1 base at V and 7 bases at J, with 16 bases in the middle. Germline values: CDR1 MNHEY, CDR2 SMNVEV (reference sequence). CDR3 bases: TGTGCCAGCAGTTTATATGCAGAGGGATTGGGTGGCTACACCTTC. Encoded protein: CASSLYAEGLGGYTF.

The genes are TRBV19 and TRBJ2-3, with 8 bases fitting TRBD2. This CDR3 is 13 amino acids long. Germline trimming cut 7 bases from V and 6 bases from J; bases unmatched to any gene: 6. The germline V gene has CDR1 LNHDA and CDR2 SQIVND (reference sequence). DNA for the CDR3: TGTGCCAGTATGAGCGGGAGTAGGGATACGCAGTATTTT. It specifies CASMSGSRDTQYF.

The chain employs TRBV15 and TRBJ2-1; no clear D gene. Germline V gives CDR1 LNHNV, CDR2 YYDKDF (reference sequence). V lost 0 bases and J lost 1, with 10 bases in between. The CDR3 is 16 residues long. The DNA for the CDR3 is TGTGCCACCAGCAGAGATCTGGCAGTTTCCTACAATGAGCAGTTCTTC. This codes for CATSRDLAVSYNEQFF.

This chain uses TRBV5-6 with TRBJ2-3; 9 nucleotides match TRBD2. The CDR3 runs to 15 residues. CDR1 is SGHDT and CDR2 is YYEEEE in the germline V gene. V trimming: 3 bases; J trimming: 2 bases; junction bases outside the gene matches: 4. CDR3: CASSYAGGYTDTQYF. CDR3 DNA: TGTGCCAGCAGCTATGCGGGAGGGTACACAGATACGCAGTATTTT.

The CDR3 here is CASSPLGGMNTEAFF. CDR3 in DNA: TGTGCCAGCAGCCCTTTAGGGGGCATGAACACTGAAGCTTTCTTT. The chain employs TRBV9 and TRBJ1-1, with 7 bases lining up with TRBD1. The germline V gene has CDR1 SGDLS and CDR2 YYNGEE. The CDR3 spans 15 residues. V was pared by 4 bases and J by 0 bases, with 6 bases of the junction left unmatched. Drawing the rest from reference TRBV9 and TRBJ1-1, the complete variable domain is DSGVTQTPKHLITATGQRVTLRCSPRSGDLSVYWYQQSLDQGLQFLIQYYNGEERAKGNILERFSAQQFPDLHSELNLSSLELGDSALYFCASSPLGGMNTEAFFGQGTRLTVV.

This sequence joins TRBV5-1 and TRBJ1-2; no clear D gene. The CDR3 is 12 amino acids. Trimming took 0 bases from V and 8 from J, leaving 8 bases between them. CDR1 is SGHRS and CDR2 is YFSETQ in the germline V gene. In DNA, the CDR3 is TGCGCCAGCAGCTTGGAATACGGCGGCTACACCTTC. Protein: CASSLEYGGYTF.

Here the CDR3 DNA reads TGTGCCACCAGCGACGGGACTAGCGGGGCTCACCTGTTTTTT. It yields the protein CATSDGTSGAHLFF. The J gene is TRBJ2-2, the V gene TRBV15; 13 bases are shared with TRBD2. V shed 5 bases, J shed 14 bases, and the junction held 8 bases outside the gene matches. The CDR3 has 14 residues. CDR1 LNHNV and CDR2 YYDKDF come from the germline V gene (reference sequence).

This rearrangement joins TRBV2 to TRBJ2-3, with D perhaps TRBD1 (6 bases). This CDR3 comprises 11 residues. Deletions cut 6 bases from V and 9 bases from J, with 10 bases between. Germline CDR1 and CDR2: SNHLY and FYNNEI. CDR3 loop: CASRTQGTQYF. The DNA for the CDR3 is TGTGCCAGCAGGACCCAGGGGACGCAGTATTTT.

This chain's CDR3 is CASSSGTVNQPQHF. The CDR3 nucleotides read TGTGCCAGCAGCTCCGGGACAGTTAATCAGCCCCAGCATTTT. V usage is TRBV7-8 and J usage is TRBJ1-5; 7 bases match TRBD1. Germline CDR1 and CDR2: SGHVS and FQNEAQ. Germline trimming cut 4 bases from V and 4 bases from J; bases unmatched to any gene: 4. CDR3 length equals 14 residues.

The chain joins TRBV30 to TRBJ1-2, with 8 positions matching TRBD1. Trimming took 4 bases from V and 1 from J; bases not matched to a gene: 5. In germline, CDR1 is GTSNPN, CDR2 SVGIG (reference sequence). This CDR3 has 14 amino acids. The CDR3 DNA reads TGTGCCTGGACCAGGGACAGGTTTAACTATGGCTACACCTTC. This translates into CAWTRDRFNYGYTF. The complete variable domain, with remaining parts taken from reference TRBV30 and TRBJ1-2, reads SQTIHQWPATLVQPVGSPLSLECTVEGTSNPNLYWYRQAAGRGLQLLFYSVGIGQISSEVPQNLSASRPQDRQFILSSKKLLLSDSGFYLCAWTRDRFNYGYTFGSGTRLTVV.

This clone appeared a single time. The chain employs TRBV18 and TRBJ2-1; TRBD2 might be the D (6 bases). Trimming removed 3 bases from V and 0 bases from J, with 18 bases in between. Germline V lookup: CDR1 KGHSH, CDR2 LQKENI. The CDR3 is 18 residues long. CDR3: CASSPDKKTRSSYNEQFF. The CDR3 nucleotides read TGTGCCAGCTCACCCGATAAGAAGACTAGGAGCTCCTACAATGAGCAGTTCTTC.

Concerning this clone itself: One end of the junction varies from germline; a read error may be responsible. V gene TRBV7-6 combines with J gene TRBJ2-2; a weak D match, TRBD2 (5 bases). CDR1 and CDR2 from the germline V gene are SGHVS and FNYEAQ. CDR3 length: 16 amino acids. The CDR3 DNA reads as TGTGCCAGCAGCGTAGCGCGGCGGACGAACACCGGGGAGCTGTTTTTT. The encoded protein is CASSVARRTNTGELFF.

This sequence joins TRBV2 and TRBJ2-3; 11 bases align to TRBD2. There are 16 residues in the CDR3. Germline V gene sequence: CDR1 SNHLY, CDR2 FYNNEI. V lost 5 bases to trimming and J lost 0 bases; unmatched junction nucleotides: 4. The CDR3 DNA follows: TGTGCCAGCAGTCCGGGACTAGCGGTTAGCACAGATACGCAGTATTTT. Translation gives CASSPGLAVSTDTQYF.

This rearrangement joins TRBV30 to TRBJ1-5; 9 bases align to TRBD1. V was clipped by 0 bases and J by 5 bases; unmatched bases: 5. The CDR3 has 15 amino acids. Germline V gene sequence: CDR1 GTSNPN, CDR2 SVGIG (reference sequence). The chain's CDR3 is CAWSVGTGYHQPQHF. The CDR3 bases are TGTGCCTGGAGTGTAGGGACAGGGTATCATCAGCCCCAGCATTTT.

The rearrangement uses TRBV29-1 and TRBJ2-7; no definite D call. V dropped 5 bases and J dropped 5 bases, with 16 bases sitting between them. The germline gives CDR1 SQVTM, CDR2 ANQGSEA. The CDR3 contains 13 residues. In nucleotides, the CDR3 is TGCAGCGTTAGGACCGAGGCACACAACGAGCAGTACTTC. Amino acids: CSVRTEAHNEQYF.

The chain links TRBV5-4 to TRBJ1-4; D remains ambiguous. This CDR3 has 15 amino acids. Trimming shortened V by 3 bases and J by 0 bases, and 9 bases separated the two germline ends. Germline V lookup: CDR1 SGHNT, CDR2 YYREEE (reference sequence). The CDR3 is CASSSKTSTNEKLFF. The CDR3 coding sequence is TGTGCCAGCAGCTCTAAGACCTCAACTAATGAAAAACTGTTTTTT.

The V and J genes are TRBV7-3 and TRBJ1-2, with D perhaps matching TRBD1 (5 bases). CDR3 size: 15 residues. Germline CDR1 reads SGHTA; CDR2 reads FQGTGA. V dropped 1 base and J dropped 3 bases, with 12 bases sitting between them. CDR3 DNA sequence: TGTGCCAGCAGCTTAAATGCAGGGACCCACTATGGCTACACCTTC. Its translation: CASSLNAGTHYGYTF.

This chain connects TRBV7-2 to TRBJ2-7; TRBD2 might be the D (6 bases). Germline V CDR1 and CDR2: SGHTA, FQGNSA. This CDR3 has 13 residues. V lost 5 bases and J 3 bases, leaving 11 bases between the germline ends. This CDR3 is CASSRRDGYEQYF. The CDR3 coding sequence is TGTGCCAGCAGCAGGCGGGACGGCTACGAGCAGTACTTC.

CDR3 residues: CASSEASVGKNEQFF. CDR3 bases: TGTGCCAGCAGTGAAGCCTCGGTAGGAAAGAATGAGCAGTTCTTC. This chain joins TRBV2 and TRBJ2-1, with D hard to call. With 0 bases removed from V and 7 bases from J, the gap between germline ends came to 13 bases. This CDR3 spans 15 amino acids. From germline, CDR1 is SNHLY and CDR2 FYNNEI.

V is TRBV6-4 and J is TRBJ1-5, with 7 positions matching TRBD1. Germline V gene sequence: CDR1 MRHNA, CDR2 SNTAGT. This CDR3 comprises 15 residues. V shed 5 bases, J shed 3 bases, and the junction held 7 bases outside the gene matches. CDR3 sequence (DNA): TGTGCCAGCAGTTGCAGGAGGGGGCCCAATCAGCCCCAGCATTTT. Amino acids: CASSCRRGPNQPQHF.

The chain recombines TRBV11-3 with TRBJ2-7, with 7 bases matching TRBD2. V lost 6 bases, J lost 6 bases, and 14 bases stayed unmatched. Per the germline V gene, CDR1 is SGHNT and CDR2 is YENEEA. The CDR3 length is 15 residues. In DNA, the CDR3 is TGTGCCAGCAGTCCTAGAAGCGGGGCCGCCGGCGAGCAGTACTTC. This sequence encodes CASSPRSGAAGEQYF. Based on the CDR3 plus reference TRBV11-3 and TRBJ2-7, the full variable domain is EAGVVQSPRYKIIEKKQPVAFWCNPISGHNTLYWYLQNLGQGPELLIRYENEEAVDDSQLPKDRFSAERLKGVDSTLKIQPAELGDSAVYLCASSPRSGAAGEQYFGPGTRLTVT.

CDR3 bases: TGTGCCAGCAGCTCGCCGCACACTAGCTTGCAAGAGACCCAGTACTTC. Protein product: CASSSPHTSLQETQYF. The chain combines TRBV7-3 with TRBJ2-5; D may be TRBD2 (6 bases). The CDR3 totals 16 residues. The germline V and J ends were trimmed by 4 bases and 2 bases, with 17 bases remaining between them. Germline CDR1 is SGHTA and CDR2 is FQGTGA.

The sample holds one count of this clone. The rearrangement joins TRBV20-1 to TRBJ2-7; D gene ambiguous. Germline V gene sequence: CDR1 DFQATT, CDR2 SNEGSKA (reference sequence). The CDR3 is 11 amino acids. Trimming left V 5 bases short and J 6 bases short, with 11 bases between. Here the CDR3 DNA reads TGCAGTGCTTCGGACCCTATCGAGCAGTACTTC. Translation gives CSASDPIEQYF.

The chain has TRBV15 and TRBJ1-1, with D maybe TRBD1 (5 bases). This CDR3 region has 15 residues. CDR1 is LNHNV and CDR2 is YYDKDF in the germline V gene (reference sequence). V lost 0 bases to trimming and J lost 3 bases, with 11 bases between them. The CDR3 bases are TGTGCCACCAGCAGAGATGACAGATGGGACACTGAAGCTTTCTTT. Translated: CATSRDDRWDTEAFF.